Below, 27 T cell receptor beta chains from the same sample are listed, as sequenced in a study of glioma-infiltrating T cells (dated by TCRdb to the mid-2010s). Sequencing took place on an Illumina MiSeq. TCR alpha and beta CDR3 regions were amplified with the iRepertoire nested amplicon-rescue multiplex PCR (arm-PCR) platform from RNA. Starting from the raw public reads, TCRdb applied fastp trimming at Q25, assembled clones with MiXCR and retained in-frame beta chains. For every CDR3 protein sequence, its rows merge into one entry that carries the most common genes and DNA. Here the sample has approximately 100,000 distinct CDR3 sequences; roughly 30% occur a single time. The leading ten clones occupy 40% to 55% of the sample. Material for sequencing was glioma tissue, nonneoplastic brain tissue, or PBMCs (not recorded which). The receptors derive from a human donor with low-grade glioma or glioblastoma, undergoing nonglioma brain surgery, or in good health (not recorded which).

About this clonotype itself: A read error is possible here, since a much larger clone lies one base away. The chain joins TRBV28 to TRBJ1-5, with D possibly matching TRBD1 (5 bases). Germline V gene sequence: CDR1 MDHEN, CDR2 SYDVKM. The CDR3 totals 13 residues. The V gene lost 10 bases and the J gene lost 4 bases, with 14 bases spanning the gap. CDR3 residues: CATRDLPNQPQHF. Here the CDR3 DNA reads TGTGCCACACGGGACCTACCAAATCAGCCCCAGCATTTT.

V usage is TRBV2 and J usage is TRBJ1-2; possibly TRBD1 for D (5 bases). Trimming pared 4 bases from V and 6 bases from J, leaving 15 bases between. Per germline, CDR1 SNHLY and CDR2 FYNNEI. The length of the CDR3 is 14 residues. CDR3 coding DNA: TGTGCCAGCAGTGCGTCCGGGACCCTCGATGGCTACACCTTC. This encodes CASSASGTLDGYTF.

For this clonotype: A clone one base away is much larger, so this may be a read error. The rearrangement uses TRBV7-9 and TRBJ2-5; D unclear. Germline V lookup: CDR1 SEHNR, CDR2 FQNEAQ (reference sequence). This CDR3 has 12 residues. The CDR3 nucleotides read TGTGCCGGCAGCTTTTTAGGGGAGACCCAGTACTTC. The encoded protein is CAGSFLGETQYF.

Turning to this clonotype: Being one base from a much bigger clone, this may be a read error. The V call is TRBV28, the J call TRBJ2-7; TRBD1 agrees at 7 bases. The CDR3 covers 15 residues. The V and J ends lost 7 bases and 3 bases, in that order; junction bases with no gene match: 12. The germline gives CDR1 MDHEN, CDR2 SYDVKM. The CDR3 protein is CASTRGGQSYYEQYF. Here the CDR3 DNA reads TGTGCCAGCACCCGAGGGGGACAGAGCTACTACGAGCAGTACTTC.

A remark on this clonotype: A much larger clone lies a single base off, so this may be a read error. The chain combines TRBV19 with TRBJ2-3; D remains ambiguous. Germline V gives CDR1 LNHDA, CDR2 SQIVND (reference sequence). V lost 4 bases, J lost 8 bases, and 16 bases lay in between. This CDR3 is 14 amino acids long. The CDR3 region is CASSTQLGWSTQYF. The CDR3 nucleotides are TGTGCCAGTAGTACGCAGCTGGGCTGGAGTACGCAGTATTTT.

In this sample, this clonotype turned up many times. The genes are TRBV7-8 and TRBJ1-1; no clear D gene. The germline gives CDR1 SGHVS, CDR2 FQNEAQ. Trimming left V 3 bases short and J 0 bases short, with 5 bases between. The CDR3 extends over 13 amino acids. Here the CDR3 reads CASSFYMNTEAFF. The CDR3 nucleotides are TGTGCCAGCAGCTTCTACATGAACACTGAAGCTTTCTTT.

This clonotype was recorded many times. The chain is built from TRBV20-1 and TRBJ1-2, with unresolved D. This CDR3 spans 15 amino acids. The V gene's germline CDR1 is DFQATT and CDR2 SNEGSKA (reference sequence). Trimming stripped 2 bases from V and 2 bases from J, with 15 bases between. The CDR3 reads CSARTGPGKNYGYTF. The CDR3 DNA is TGCAGTGCTAGAACCGGGCCGGGGAAGAACTATGGCTACACCTTC.

There are many counts of this clonotype. The chain combines TRBV7-2 with TRBJ2-5; D is uncertain. The germline V gene encodes CDR1 SGHTA and CDR2 FQGNSA. This CDR3 contains 14 residues. V lost 3 bases and J 1 base, leaving 9 bases between the germline ends. The CDR3 coding sequence is TGTGCCAGCAGCTTTGGTCCGACCCAAGAGACCCAGTACTTC. Translation: CASSFGPTQETQYF.

This clonotype is large (0.1 to 1%) in the sample. The chain joins TRBV6-1 to TRBJ2-3, with D uncertain. Per germline, CDR1 MNHNS and CDR2 SASEGT. The CDR3 is made up of 15 amino acids. V shed 5 bases and J shed 4 bases, with 16 bases lying between them. The CDR3 is CASSPSTTGADTQYF. The CDR3 DNA follows: TGTGCCAGCAGTCCCTCGACGACTGGCGCAGATACGCAGTATTTT.

In this sample, this clonotype turned up many times. The V and J genes are TRBV27 and TRBJ1-1, with D maybe TRBD1 (5 bases). CDR3 length: 15 residues. Trimming pared 2 bases from V and 1 base from J, leaving 11 bases between. Germline lookup yields CDR1 MNHEY and CDR2 SMNVEV (reference sequence). The CDR3 sequence: CASSLRQGKNTEAFF. The CDR3 DNA is TGTGCCAGCAGTTTACGGCAGGGTAAGAACACTGAAGCTTTCTTT.

Points on this clonotype: Being one base from a much bigger clone, this may be a read error. The V call is TRBV20-1, the J call TRBJ2-1, with D maybe TRBD1 (6 bases). V was cut by 3 bases and J by 8 bases, with 11 bases left in between. From germline, CDR1 is DFQATT and CDR2 SNEGSKA (reference sequence). The CDR3 loop spans 12 amino acids. The CDR3 bases are TGCAGTGCTAGGACAGGTGTGCATGAGCAGTTCTTC. It encodes CSARTGVHEQFF.

The chain joins TRBV5-1 to TRBJ1-1, with D possibly matching TRBD1 (6 bases). The germline V gene has CDR1 SGHRS and CDR2 YFSETQ. CDR3 length equals 12 residues. V dropped 2 bases and J dropped 9 bases, with 11 bases sitting between them. The CDR3 sequence: CASSLLGGQAFF. CDR3 nucleotides: TGCGCCAGCAGCTTATTAGGGGGGCAAGCTTTCTTT. Full variable domain (remainder filled in from reference TRBV5-1 and TRBJ1-1): KAGVTQTPRYLIKTRGQQVTLSCSPISGHRSVSWYQQTPGQGLQFLFEYFSETQRNKGNFPGRFSGRQFSNSRSEMNVSTLELGDSALYLCASSLLGGQAFFGQGTRLTVV.

This clonotype was seen only once. This sequence joins TRBV6-2 or TRBV6-3 and TRBJ2-1; no definite D call. With 2 bases removed from V and 14 bases from J, the gap between germline ends came to 10 bases. From germline, CDR1 is MNHEY and CDR2 SVGEGT. This CDR3 region has 11 residues. CDR3 bases: TGTGCCAGCAGTTACGAGATTGGAAAGTTCTTC. Its protein is CASSYEIGKFF.

This clonotype occurred a few times. The V and J genes are TRBV4-2 and TRBJ2-1, with D uncertain. The V gene lost 0 bases and the J gene lost 6 bases, with 21 bases spanning the gap. Per the germline V gene, CDR1 is LGHNA and CDR2 is YNFKEQ. The CDR3 covers 18 residues. CDR3: CASSQDTIVSPRGNEQFF. The CDR3 DNA reads as TGTGCCAGCAGCCAAGACACGATAGTTAGCCCCAGAGGCAATGAGCAGTTCTTC.

V usage is TRBV6-1 and J usage is TRBJ2-7, with a possible D match to TRBD2 (6 bases). Germline V gene data show CDR1 as MNHNS and CDR2 as SASEGT. The CDR3 is 15 residues long. Trimming shortened V by 7 bases and J by 8 bases, and 24 bases separated the two germline ends. CDR3 region: CASTILGKGAGKQYF. In DNA form, the CDR3 reads TGTGCCAGCACAATCCTTGGCAAAGGGGCGGGAAAGCAGTACTTC.

V gene TRBV27 combines with J gene TRBJ2-7, with 11 bases aligning to TRBD2. The V gene's germline CDR1 is MNHEY and CDR2 SMNVEV (reference sequence). The V segment lost 6 bases and the J segment 7 bases; nucleotides outside the gene matches: 8. This CDR3 has 14 residues. CDR3 sequence: CASSPTSGGGEQYF. For the CDR3, the DNA is TGTGCCAGCAGCCCAACTAGCGGGGGTGGGGAGCAGTACTTC.

This clonotype was recorded at least ten times. V usage is TRBV7-9 and J usage is TRBJ2-5; D remains unclear. The CDR3 sequence is 14 residues long. The V end was cut by 2 bases, the J end by 5 bases, with 12 bases between. CDR1 and CDR2 from the germline V gene are SEHNR and FQNEAQ (reference sequence). The CDR3: CASSLQQLGETQYF. As DNA, the CDR3 is TGTGCCAGCAGCTTACAACAGCTAGGGGAGACCCAGTACTTC.

This clonotype turned up a few times. V and J are TRBV7-9 and TRBJ2-5; D not resolved. The CDR3 sequence is 14 residues long. The V gene lost 5 bases and the J gene lost 4 bases, with 14 bases spanning the gap. Germline V lookup: CDR1 SEHNR, CDR2 FQNEAQ (reference sequence). CDR3 sequence reads: CASSQYVTLETQYF. The DNA for the CDR3 is TGTGCCAGCAGCCAATACGTCACTTTAGAGACCCAGTACTTC. Based on the CDR3 plus reference TRBV7-9 and TRBJ2-5, the full variable domain is DTGVSQNPRHKITKRGQNVTFRCDPISEHNRLYWYRQTLGQGPEFLTYFQNEAQLEKSRLLSDRFSAERPKGSFSTLEIQRTEQGDSAMYLCASSQYVTLETQYFGPGTRLLVL.

This clonotype was recorded at least ten times. J is TRBJ1-2 and V is TRBV25-1; the D gene is possibly TRBD1 (6 bases). Trimming left V 2 bases short and J 2 bases short, with 9 bases between. This CDR3 has 14 residues. CDR1 MGHDK and CDR2 SYGVNS come from the germline V gene. DNA for the CDR3: TGTGCCAGCAGTGAACCTCAGGGGAACTATGGCTACACCTTC. The encoded protein is CASSEPQGNYGYTF.

This clonotype appeared a few times. The chain combines TRBV10-3 with TRBJ2-3; TRBD1 might be the D (6 bases). Trimming took 6 bases from V and 4 from J, leaving 17 bases between them. This CDR3 comprises 15 residues. Germline-derived CDR1 and CDR2 are ENHRY and SYGVKD. This chain's CDR3 is CAIRGGGKSADTQYF. The CDR3 DNA reads as TGTGCCATCAGAGGGGGTGGAAAAAGCGCAGATACGCAGTATTTT.

The table lists this clonotype with a few counts. The chain recombines TRBV29-1 with TRBJ2-7; 8 bases agree with TRBD1. The CDR3 length is 15 residues. Germline V gene data show CDR1 as SQVTM and CDR2 as ANQGSEA. Germline trimming cut 1 base from V and 0 bases from J; bases unmatched to any gene: 5. The CDR3 DNA sequence: TGCAGCGTTGAAGGCCGGGGACAGGCCTCCTACGAGCAGTACTTC. The encoded protein is CSVEGRGQASYEQYF.

The rearrangement links TRBV29-1 to TRBJ2-7; the D is unclear. The germline V gene encodes CDR1 SQVTM and CDR2 ANQGSEA. CDR3 length: 13 residues. The V gene lost 4 bases and the J gene lost 2 bases, with 12 bases spanning the gap. DNA for the CDR3: TGCAGCGTTGGGCTAACAACCACCTACGAGCAGTACTTC. It encodes CSVGLTTTYEQYF.

The table lists this clonotype with a few counts. V gene TRBV18 combines with J gene TRBJ2-4; D not resolved. There are 13 residues in the CDR3. Germline CDR1 reads KGHSH; CDR2 reads LQKENI. The V gene lost 3 bases and the J gene lost 4 bases, with 7 bases spanning the gap. CDR3 in amino acids: CASSPRAKNIQYF. CDR3 DNA sequence: TGTGCCAGCTCACCCCGGGCGAAAAACATTCAGTACTTC.

This clonotype was observed many times. The V gene is TRBV6-1, the J gene TRBJ2-1; D perhaps matches TRBD1 (6 bases). The V end lost 5 bases, the J end lost 4 bases, and 18 bases lay between the germline ends. The CDR3 runs 16 residues. In germline, CDR1 is MNHNS, CDR2 SASEGT. CDR3: CASSIRGQGFYNEQFF. The CDR3 DNA reads TGTGCCAGCAGTATAAGAGGGCAGGGGTTTTACAATGAGCAGTTCTTC.

This clonotype was counted at least ten times. The chain recombines TRBV6-6 with TRBJ2-7; no firm D call. V gave up 2 bases and J gave up 0 bases, with 8 bases separating them. Germline V lookup: CDR1 MNHNY, CDR2 SVGAGI (reference sequence). The CDR3 has 14 amino acids. The CDR3 sequence is CASSYSTFSYEQYF. The CDR3 DNA follows: TGTGCCAGCAGTTACAGCACGTTCTCCTACGAGCAGTACTTC.

This chain uses TRBV6-2 or TRBV6-3 with TRBJ2-3; TRBD2 agrees at 11 bases. The V gene end was trimmed by 8 bases and the J gene end by 3 bases; junction bases not matched to a gene: 1. The germline V gene encodes CDR1 MNHEY and CDR2 SVGEGT. The CDR3 consists of 13 residues. Here the CDR3 reads CASLAGGTDTQYF. In nucleotides, the CDR3 is TGTGCCAGCTTAGCGGGGGGGACAGATACGCAGTATTTT.

This clonotype was seen repeatedly, ten times or more. The CDR3 DNA sequence: TGCGCCAGCAGCCAACTGACTAGCGGGGGGGCAGATACGCAGTATTTT. This encodes CASSQLTSGGADTQYF. The chain couples TRBV4-3 to TRBJ2-3, with 14 bases that match TRBD2. V lost 2 bases, J lost 4 bases, and 2 bases stayed unmatched. CDR1 is LGHNA and CDR2 is YSLEER in the germline V gene. This CDR3 contains 16 residues.